This TCR beta chain was recorded in a study of control samples from healthy donors and cancer patients. This table comes from immunoSEQ multiplex PCR, and its TCRdb copy is limited to in-frame clones, with some not included. Of about 51,000 clones detected, 80% appear once; the ten largest clones hold 10%. The sequenced sample consisted of blood. The sequence was obtained from a man between 65 and 85 years old in good health.

The CDR3, as DNA: TGTGCCAGCAGCCAGGGACAGGGGGCGAATCAGCCCCAGCATTTT. It codes for CASSQGQGANQPQHF. The chain carries TRBV3-1 (or the pseudogene TRBV3-2) and TRBJ1-5, with 12 bases aligning to TRBD1. Germline CDR1 LGHDT, CDR2 YNNKEL (reference sequence). The CDR3 is 15 residues long. V lost 3 bases to trimming and J lost 4 bases; unmatched junction nucleotides: 1.